The rows below give T cell receptor beta chains drawn from one sample of a study of blood T cells in healthy people across ages. TCRdb processed the 5' RACE reads anew with MiXCR; each CDR3 protein has one entry. This sample carries roughly 800,000 distinct CDR3 sequences, about 25% of them seen once, and the ten largest clones take 9.4%. This same sample was also taken into another study, of T cells of mothers and their children.

The sequencing sample was made of blood. The source is a boy younger than 18 in good health. Both conserved end residues are part of each CDR3. D genes are given only for firm matches. Where a row states a size, it is once, few, many or the class of an expanded clone; other rows omit it.

D,J,size,V,DNA,CDR3
TRBD2,TRBJ2-3,few,TRBV5-1,TGCGCCAGCAGCGCGTCGACTAGCGGGAGACCTACTAGCACAGATACGCAGTATTTT,CASSASTSGRPTSTDTQYF
-,TRBJ2-7,few,TRBV21-1,TGTGCCAGCAGCAAAGCGGGTTCCGGACTAGCGGGAGGCCTGGGCTCCTACGAGCAGTACTTC,CASSKAGSGLAGGLGSYEQYF
-,TRBJ2-1,few,TRBV11-3,TGTGCCAGCAGCTTAGGTTCGGGCACGTCCTACAATGAGCAGTTCTTC,CASSLGSGTSYNEQFF
-,TRBJ2-7,-,TRBV4-3,TGCGCCAGCAGCCAGAGGAGGACAGACTCCTACGAGCAGTACTTC,CASSQRRTDSYEQYF
TRBD2,TRBJ2-7,-,TRBV27,TGTGCCAGCAGTTTAATTAGCGGGGGCTCCTACGAGCAGTACTTC,CASSLISGGSYEQYF
-,TRBJ2-4,-,TRBV4-3,TGCGCCAGCAGCCAAAGACTAGACAAAAACATTCAGTACTTC,CASSQRLDKNIQYF
TRBD1,TRBJ2-7,-,TRBV7-8,TGCGCCAGCAGCTACCGACAGGGAACCTACGAGCAGTGCTTC,CASSYRQGTYEQCF
TRBD2,TRBJ2-5,-,TRBV7-8,TGTGCCAGCAGCGGCATAGCGGGAATGGAGACCCAGTACTTC,CASSGIAGMETQYF
-,TRBJ2-5,-,TRBV12-3/TRBV12-4,TGTGCCAGCAGTTTCTGGGAAGAGACCCAGTACTTC,CASSFWEETQYF
-,TRBJ1-3,-,TRBV14,TGTGCCAGCAGCCAAGATCTAATCGCTGACACCATATATTTT,CASSQDLIADTIYF
TRBD1,TRBJ1-5,-,TRBV25-1,TGTGCCAGCAGGGCAGGGGGGGGCGCAGATCAGCCCCAGCATTTT,CASRAGGGADQPQHF
-,TRBJ2-3,-,TRBV12-3/TRBV12-4,TGTGCCAGCAGTTTAAGAGGGGTAGGGGCAGATACGCAGTATTTT,CASSLRGVGADTQYF
-,TRBJ2-3,-,TRBV7-9,TGTGCCAGCAGCTCCCCGACCCAACTAACCCCCACAGATACGCAGTATTTT,CASSSPTQLTPTDTQYF
-,TRBJ1-2,-,TRBV20-1,TGCAGTGCTAGTCTTGGCGCCGGCTACACCTTC,CSASLGAGYTF
-,TRBJ2-1,-,TRBV6-1,TGTGCCAGCAGTACCCGACAGAATGAGCAGTTCTTC,CASSTRQNEQFF
TRBD2,TRBJ2-5,-,TRBV15,TGTGCCACCAGCAGGGACAGACTAGCGGAAGAGACCCAGTACTTC,CATSRDRLAEETQYF
-,TRBJ2-5,-,TRBV5-5,TGTGCCAGCAGCTCCGATGAGACCCAGTACTTC,CASSSDETQYF
TRBD2,TRBJ2-7,few,TRBV10-2,TGCGCCAGCAGTGAGTCGAGCGGGAGGGAATCCTACAAGCAGTACTTC,CASSESSGRESYKQYF
-,TRBJ2-5,few,TRBV9,TGTGCCAGCAGCTTCCGGACGGGGTTGGACGCCCAGTACTTC,CASSFRTGLDAQYF
-,TRBJ1-1,few,TRBV19,TGTGCCAGTAGTCAGGGGATTGGGATCACTGAAGCTTTCTTT,CASSQGIGITEAFF
-,TRBJ2-1,few,TRBV4-3,TGCGCCAGCAGCCAAGATTGGGGGGGCAATCCTTACAATGAGCAGTTCTTC,CASSQDWGGNPYNEQFF
TRBD2,TRBJ2-2,-,TRBV10-2,TGCGCCGGCCGTAGCGGGAGCGACACCGGGGAGCTGTTTTTT,CAGRSGSDTGELFF
-,TRBJ2-3,-,TRBV7-9,TGTGCCAGCAGCCCGCGCGAGTCGGGAGGCACAGATACGCAGTATTTT,CASSPRESGGTDTQYF
TRBD2,TRBJ2-3,few,TRBV6-2/TRBV6-3,TGTGCCAGCAGCTCGCCCCCGGGGGACTACCCTACGCAGTATTTT,CASSSPPGDYPTQYF
TRBD2,TRBJ2-1,-,TRBV2,TGTGCCAGCCGGACCGGGACTAGCGGGGGGGCAGTTGAGCAGTTCTTC,CASRTGTSGGAVEQFF
-,TRBJ2-3,-,TRBV9,TGTGCCAGCAGCGTAGGAGGTGTGGGGCGGGTATCCCGCACAGATACGCAGTATTTT,CASSVGGVGRVSRTDTQYF
TRBD2,TRBJ2-7,-,TRBV11-2,TGTGCCAGCAGCAAGGGACTAGCGGAATACGAGCAGTACTTC,CASSKGLAEYEQYF
TRBD2,TRBJ2-1,-,TRBV5-1,TGCGCCAGCAGCCTCAGACTAGCGGGCCTCTCCTACAATGAGCAGTTCTTC,CASSLRLAGLSYNEQFF
-,TRBJ1-4,few,TRBV4-1,TGCGCCAGCAGCCCCCCGGGGGAGGAAAAACTGTTTTTT,CASSPPGEEKLFF
TRBD1,TRBJ1-2,few,TRBV5-1,TGCGCCAGCAGGCTGGACAGGCCGTATGGCTACACCTTC,CASRLDRPYGYTF
-,TRBJ2-1,-,TRBV5-1,TGCGCCAGCAGCTTGGAGATCGGGAATAATGAGCAGTTCTTC,CASSLEIGNNEQFF
-,TRBJ2-2,-,TRBV5-1,TGCGCCAGCAGCTATGAAGGGTCCGGGGAGCTGTTTTTT,CASSYEGSGELFF
-,TRBJ2-7,-,TRBV12-3/TRBV12-4,TGTGCCAGCAACGCCCGGGACAAGGGGACCTACGAGCAGTACTTC,CASNARDKGTYEQYF
-,TRBJ1-4,-,TRBV15,TGTGCCACCAGCAGACAGGGTGAAAAACTGTTTTTT,CATSRQGEKLFF
-,TRBJ1-2,-,TRBV12-3/TRBV12-4,TGTGCCAGCAGTGCTACGGGAGGGCTAGGCTACACCTTC,CASSATGGLGYTF
TRBD2,TRBJ2-7,few,TRBV29-1,TGCAGCGTTGAAACTAGCGGCCAGGGACGGGTCGAGCAGTACTTC,CSVETSGQGRVEQYF
TRBD1,TRBJ1-1,-,TRBV4-1,TGCGCCAGCAGCCTCCCTCAGGGGGGTGAAGCTTTCTTT,CASSLPQGGEAFF
-,TRBJ1-1,-,TRBV5-1,TGCGCCAGCAGCTTGGAGGGTAAGAACACTGAAGCTTTCTTT,CASSLEGKNTEAFF
-,TRBJ1-5,few,TRBV12-3/TRBV12-4,TGTGCCAGCCGCTACCGGGACACCTTAAATCAGCCCCAGCATTTT,CASRYRDTLNQPQHF
-,TRBJ1-3,-,TRBV20-1,TGCAGTGCTAGAGAGCTGGGAAACACCATATATTTT,CSARELGNTIYF
-,TRBJ1-2,-,TRBV10-3,TGTGCCACAGAAGGGTCTTATGGCTACACCTTC,CATEGSYGYTF
-,TRBJ1-1,-,TRBV20-1,TGCAGTGCTAGAGATCGGGTAATGAACACTGAAGCTTTCTTT,CSARDRVMNTEAFF
TRBD1,TRBJ1-1,-,TRBV29-1,TGCAGCGTTGAGGGGACAGGGGCCAAAGTGGACACTGAAGCTTTCTTT,CSVEGTGAKVDTEAFF
-,TRBJ2-1,few,TRBV12-3/TRBV12-4,TGTGCCAGCATCGAGGGGGGGACCTACAATGAGCAGTTCTTC,CASIEGGTYNEQFF
-,TRBJ2-3,few,TRBV20-1,TGCAGTGCTAGAGACAGGGACTCCTTCGGCACAGATACGCAGTATTTT,CSARDRDSFGTDTQYF
TRBD2,TRBJ2-1,-,TRBV7-3,TGTGCCAGCAGCGGGGAACTAGCGGGAGATGAGCAGTTCTTC,CASSGELAGDEQFF
-,TRBJ2-5,-,TRBV12-3/TRBV12-4,TGTGCCAGCAGCCCGGCCTCTCCGGAGACCCAGTACTTC,CASSPASPETQYF
TRBD2,TRBJ2-3,-,TRBV12-3/TRBV12-4,TGTGCCAGCAGTTGGGGGACTAGCGGGATAGCAGATGCGCAGTATTTT,CASSWGTSGIADAQYF
TRBD1,TRBJ2-1,-,TRBV20-1,TGCAGTGCTAGTGACAGGGTCTACAATGAGCAGTTCTTC,CSASDRVYNEQFF
TRBD1,TRBJ2-1,-,TRBV7-9,TGTGCCAGCAGCCCTAGACAGGGAGACTACAATGAGCAGTTCTTC,CASSPRQGDYNEQFF
TRBD1,TRBJ2-7,-,TRBV4-1,TGCGCCAGCAGCCCCAGGGGGCAGGTCTCCTACGAGCAGTACTTC,CASSPRGQVSYEQYF
TRBD2,TRBJ2-1,-,TRBV5-5,TGTGCCAGCAGCACCCCGGGACTAGCGGGATGGGCAGAGCAGTTCTTC,CASSTPGLAGWAEQFF